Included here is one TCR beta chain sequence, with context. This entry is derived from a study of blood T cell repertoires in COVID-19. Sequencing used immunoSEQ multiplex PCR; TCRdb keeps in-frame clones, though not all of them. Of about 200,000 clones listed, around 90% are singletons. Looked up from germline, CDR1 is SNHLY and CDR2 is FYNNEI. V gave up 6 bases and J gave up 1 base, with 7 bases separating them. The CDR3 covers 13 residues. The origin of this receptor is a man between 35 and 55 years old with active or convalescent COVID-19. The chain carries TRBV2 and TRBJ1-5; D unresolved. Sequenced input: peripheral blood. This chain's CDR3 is CASSPTSNQPQHF. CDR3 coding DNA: TGTGCCAGCAGCCCTACCAGCAATCAGCCCCAGCATTTT. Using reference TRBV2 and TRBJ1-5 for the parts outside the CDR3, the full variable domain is EPEVTQTPSHQVTQMGQEVILRCVPISNHLYFYWYRQILGQKVEFLVSFYNNEISEKSEIFDDQFSVERPDGSNFTLKIRSTKLEDSAMYFCASSPTSNQPQHFGDGTRLSIL.